This T cell receptor (beta chain) was obtained from a study of regulatory and conventional T cells in RAG deficiency (dated by TCRdb to 2017 to 2019). For the wider study: To compare the diversity and composition of the repertoires of Treg, conventional CD4+ and CD8+ T cells between RAG-deficient patients and healthy controls, the study applied high-throughput TCR beta sequencing. The full study reports these points: In Omenn syndrome patients, sorted CD25-high CD127-low cells may represent peripherally activated cells rather than bona fide Treg cells. Compared with controls, Omenn syndrome and CID/AS patients had roughly 100-fold fewer unique TCR beta sequences in Treg cells, but only roughly 9.3-fold fewer in the other subsets. Shorter CDR3 lengths were found in all patient T-cell subsets, and >80% Treg-Tconv repertoire overlap at nucleotide and amino acid level was observed in Omenn syndrome patients. For some subjects, some analyses of T-cell subsets were not performed. RAG-deficient patients showed markedly lower Shannon entropy and higher Simpson indices than control T-cell subpopulations.

Before genomic DNA extraction, conventional CD4+ T cells were isolated from blood as CD25-low CD127-high cells. For repertoire analyses, the comparison group consisted of roughly 8 healthy control donors. Receptor libraries were prepared by the immunoSEQ multiplex PCR assay. Genomic DNA from the sorted T-cell subsets was used to amplify and sequence rearranged TCR beta chain products. Concerning the study's data processing: Shannon entropy and Simpson indices were used to quantify the repertoire diversity of productive TCR beta rearrangements. To assess clonal expansion, the frequencies of the 100 most abundant productive TCR beta clonotypes were added up as a share of total reads. The TRB repertoires were scored with a self-reactivity index built on which amino acids appear at CDR3beta positions 6 and 7. Two-way ANOVA was used for repertoire analyses, while Student t or Mann-Whitney tests were used for flow cytometric analyses. Held by TCRdb, this immuneACCESS table contains in-frame sequences only and omits some clones. Under half of the omission traces to an unresolved V gene where checked; the cause of the rest is unknown. The V and J calls and clone size come from that table; D and trimming were worked out from the DNA. This sample holds fewer than 40,000 clones; 95% to 96% were observed only once. The ten largest clones capture over 0.35% of the sample.

Concerning this clone: Its target antigen remains unknown. Base quality data are lacking; no much larger clone is found one base away.

Including cysteine and phenylalanine, the CDR3 has 12 amino acids. Only CDR3 DNA remains: 36 bases, in frame from the first base. The germline V and J ends show losses of 1 base and 15 bases respectively, and no gene match explains 7 bases of the junction. The CDR1 and CDR2 encoded by the germline V gene (reference sequence) are SGHNT and YYREEE. These same records also appear under a second study, on regulatory T cells. The second study's paper adds: For the multiplex PCR, 52 forward TRBV primers and 13 reverse TRBJ primers were used, and amplification bias was corrected with both assay-based and computational methods. Patient repertoires showed restricted unique TRB V-J pairs and skewed V and J gene usage, most marked in regulatory T cells. T-cell receptor beta repertoires of sorted regulatory, conventional CD4+ and CD8+ T cells were compared between CD3G-deficient patients and healthy controls. Peripheral blood mononuclear cells were isolated by Ficoll density separation. Within the immunoSEQ assay, multiplex PCR amplified rearranged TRB loci from genomic DNA. Sequencing of the TRB amplicons was done on an Illumina HiSeq platform. Raw sequences were error-filtered and aligned to reference gene sequences by custom algorithms and were subsequently analyzed with the immunoSEQ online tools. Productive and nonproductive TRB rearrangement frequencies were evaluated among both unique and total sequences. Groups were compared by t tests, Mann-Whitney tests or two-way ANOVA performed in Prism software.

In this chain, TRBV5-4 is recombined with TRBJ2-1; 7 junctional bases match TRBD1. The TCR sequence derives from a human donor in good health. The source material was CD25- CD4+ T cells sorted from blood. The CDR3: CASSLYGQDGFF. The DNA sequence reads TGTGCCAGCAGCTTGTACGGACAGGATGGGTTCTTC.